One sample yielded the 10 T cell receptor beta chains listed below, sequenced in a study of blood T cell repertoires in COVID-19. Data came from immunoSEQ multiplex PCR; TCRdb stores just in-frame clones and leaves some out. The top ten clones hold 7.5% to 8% of a sample with approximately 170,000 clones, 70% to 90% of them seen once. Sequenced: peripheral blood. These receptors all come from a middle-aged man who had recovered from COVID-19.

The rearrangement links TRBV15 to TRBJ2-1; weak D call: TRBD2 (6 bases). The CDR3 runs 14 residues. Between the trimmed V and J ends, which lost 2 bases and 6 bases, there was a span of 11 bases. Germline V gives CDR1 LNHNV, CDR2 YYDKDF (reference sequence). The CDR3 region has the DNA TGTGCCACCAGCAGACCAATCGGGGGCAATGAGCAGTTCTTC. Translating it yields CATSRPIGGNEQFF.

This chain links TRBV28 with TRBJ2-7; 8 bases fit TRBD1. J gave up 6 bases and V 4 bases, and 5 bases lay outside the gene matches. The CDR3 runs to 13 residues. The germline CDR1 and CDR2 sequences are MDHEN and SYDVKM. DNA of the CDR3: TGTGCCAGCAGTTCCAGGGGGCTGATCGAGCAGTACTTC. The encoded protein is CASSSRGLIEQYF.

The chain employs TRBV12-3 or TRBV12-4 and TRBJ2-7; D is unresolved. The ends were cut back, 4 bases at V and 2 bases at J, with 6 bases in the middle. This CDR3 is 12 amino acids long. DNA of the CDR3: TGTGCCAGCAGTTGGAGACCCTACGAGCAGTACTTC. Amino acids: CASSWRPYEQYF.

The V gene is TRBV10-3, the J gene TRBJ2-7; 9 nucleotides align to TRBD1. With 4 bases clipped from V and 1 base from J, the junction kept 8 bases outside the gene matches. Germline CDR1 reads ENHRY; CDR2 reads SYGVKD. This CDR3 has 16 amino acids. DNA for the CDR3: TGTGCCATCAGTGGCTCCCGGGACAGGGCATCCTACGAGCAGTACTTC. Translating it yields CAISGSRDRASYEQYF.

The table lists this clone with a count of one. Here the CDR3 reads CASSQGQGIYGYTF. The CDR3 DNA reads as TGTGCCAGCAGCCAAGGACAGGGGATCTATGGCTACACCTTC. This chain connects TRBV3-1 (or the pseudogene TRBV3-2) to TRBJ1-2; 8 positions match TRBD1. Germline V gene sequence: CDR1 LGHDT, CDR2 YNNKEL (reference sequence). The J segment lost 4 bases and the V segment lost 1 base, leaving 2 bases of the junction unmatched. This CDR3 is built from 14 residues.

The chain carries TRBV2 and TRBJ2-7; 10 nucleotides agree with TRBD2. Germline V gene sequence: CDR1 SNHLY, CDR2 FYNNEI. This CDR3 spans 15 amino acids. Unmatched junction bases numbered 5, after V lost 2 bases and J lost 4 bases. DNA of the CDR3: TGTGCCAGCAGTGAATCAGCGGGGGGGCCTTACGAGCAGTACTTC. As protein: CASSESAGGPYEQYF.

The chain links TRBV16 to TRBJ1-1, with 9 bases identical to TRBD1. The V gene end was trimmed by 4 bases and the J gene end by 4 bases; junction bases not matched to a gene: 10. Germline V CDR1 and CDR2: KGHSY, FQNENV. This CDR3 region has 16 residues. The CDR3 coding sequence is TGTGCCAGCAGCCCGCAAGGAACAGGGGGCCTCACTGAAGCTTTCTTT. Its protein product is CASSPQGTGGLTEAFF.

CDR3 loop: CASSTTSGSWTGELFF. CDR3 in DNA: TGTGCCAGTAGCACTACTAGCGGGAGTTGGACCGGGGAGCTGTTTTTT. V is TRBV19 and J is TRBJ2-2, with 11 bases lining up with TRBD2. V dropped 6 bases and J dropped 5; count of bases not matched to a gene: 8. The CDR3 length is 16 residues. Germline V gives CDR1 LNHDA, CDR2 SQIVND (reference sequence).

V gene TRBV5-6 combines with J gene TRBJ1-1, with D possibly being TRBD1 (6 bases). Germline V lookup: CDR1 SGHDT, CDR2 YYEEEE. This CDR3 is 12 amino acids long. The V gene lost 9 bases and the J gene lost 0 bases, with 9 bases spanning the gap. DNA of the CDR3: TGTGCCAAAGACAGGTTGAACACTGAAGCTTTCTTT. Encoded protein: CAKDRLNTEAFF.

The V gene is TRBV13, the J gene TRBJ2-7, with D possibly being TRBD2 (5 bases). This CDR3 has 14 amino acids. Trimming left V 5 bases short and J 0 bases short, with 11 bases between. Germline values: CDR1 PRHDT, CDR2 FYEKMQ (reference sequence). The CDR3 DNA follows: TGTGCCAGCAGCCCCAGCGGTAGCTCCTACGAGCAGTACTTC. Encoded protein: CASSPSGSSYEQYF.